Sequencing of this T cell receptor (beta chain) was carried out in a study of post-analysis software for immune sequencing data. Sequencing libraries made from TCR beta cDNA carried unique molecular identifiers. MiXCR, run by TCRdb on the PCR reads, gives a single entry per CDR3 protein. The table lists about 770,000 distinct CDR3 sequences, 46% of them singletons. Notes on the study in general: Patients had higher frequencies than controls of roughly five TRBV segments, including TRBV5-6, TRBV5-1 and TRBV20-1.

The CDR3 runs 14 residues. V lost 1 base and J lost 2, with 7 bases in between. Looked up from germline, CDR1 is SGHTA and CDR2 is FQGNSA. This clonotype was detected only a few times. The antigen remains unidentified. The source material was blood. This chain connects TRBV7-2 to TRBJ2-3; D is undetermined. The source of this sequence is a girl aged 10 to 17 with multiple sclerosis. The CDR3 DNA sequence: TGTGCCAGCAGCTTAGTCGGTTACACAGATACGCAGTATTTT. This codes for CASSLVGYTDTQYF. Based on the CDR3 plus reference TRBV7-2 and TRBJ2-3, the full variable domain is GAGVSQSPSNKVTEKGKDVELRCDPISGHTALYWYRQSLGQGLEFLIYFQGNSAPDKSGLPSDRFSAERTGGSVSTLTIQRTQQEDSAVYLCASSLVGYTDTQYFGPGTRLTVL.